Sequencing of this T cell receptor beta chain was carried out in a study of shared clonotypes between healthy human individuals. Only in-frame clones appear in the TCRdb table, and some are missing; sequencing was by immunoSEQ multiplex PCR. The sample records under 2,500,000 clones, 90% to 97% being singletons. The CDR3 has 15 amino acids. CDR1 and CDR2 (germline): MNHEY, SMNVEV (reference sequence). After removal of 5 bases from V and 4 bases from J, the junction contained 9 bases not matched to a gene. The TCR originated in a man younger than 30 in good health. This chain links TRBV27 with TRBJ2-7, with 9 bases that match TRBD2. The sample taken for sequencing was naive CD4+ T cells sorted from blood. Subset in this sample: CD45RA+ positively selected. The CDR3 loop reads CASSLVAGARYEQYF. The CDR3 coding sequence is TGTGCCAGCAGTCTCGTAGCGGGAGCGCGGTACGAGCAGTACTTC.